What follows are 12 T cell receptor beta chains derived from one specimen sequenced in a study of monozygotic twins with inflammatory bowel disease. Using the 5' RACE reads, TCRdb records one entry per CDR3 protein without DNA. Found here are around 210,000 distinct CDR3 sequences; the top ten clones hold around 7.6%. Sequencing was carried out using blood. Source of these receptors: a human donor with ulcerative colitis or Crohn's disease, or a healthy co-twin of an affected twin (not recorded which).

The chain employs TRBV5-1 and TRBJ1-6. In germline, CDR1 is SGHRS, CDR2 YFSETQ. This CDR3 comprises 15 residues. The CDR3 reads CASSPAVHANSPLHF. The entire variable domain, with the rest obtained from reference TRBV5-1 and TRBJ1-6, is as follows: KAGVTQTPRYLIKTRGQQVTLSCSPISGHRSVSWYQQTPGQGLQFLFEYFSETQRNKGNFPGRFSGRQFSNSRSEMNVSTLELGDSALYLCASSPAVHANSPLHFGNGTRLTVT.

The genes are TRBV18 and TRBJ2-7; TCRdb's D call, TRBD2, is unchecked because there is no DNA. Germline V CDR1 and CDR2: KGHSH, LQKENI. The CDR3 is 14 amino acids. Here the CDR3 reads CASSPSSGDYEQYF.

This CDR3 is CASRHLSGGGETQYF. The chain employs TRBV6-1 and TRBJ2-5; the D gene TCRdb calls, TRBD2, cannot be checked with no DNA. This CDR3 has 15 residues. Germline assignment: CDR1 MNHNS and CDR2 SASEGT.

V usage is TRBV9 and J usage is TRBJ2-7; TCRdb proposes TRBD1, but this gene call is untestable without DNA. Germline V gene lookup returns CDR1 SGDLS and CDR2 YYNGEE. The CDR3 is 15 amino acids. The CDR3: CASSVGAGAIYEQYF.

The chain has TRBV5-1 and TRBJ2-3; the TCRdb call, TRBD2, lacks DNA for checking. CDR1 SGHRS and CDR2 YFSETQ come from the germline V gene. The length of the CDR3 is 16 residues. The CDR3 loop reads CASSLGLAGLGDTQYF.

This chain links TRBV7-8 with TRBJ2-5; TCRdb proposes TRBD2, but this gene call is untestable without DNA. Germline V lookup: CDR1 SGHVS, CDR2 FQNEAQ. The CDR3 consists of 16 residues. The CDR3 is CASSFRRLAGGETQYF. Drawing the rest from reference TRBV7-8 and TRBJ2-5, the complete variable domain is GAGVSQSPRYKVAKRGQDVALRCDPISGHVSLFWYQQALGQGPEFLTYFQNEAQLDKSGLPSDRFFAERPEGSVSTLKIQRTQQEDSAVYLCASSFRRLAGGETQYFGPGTRLLVL.

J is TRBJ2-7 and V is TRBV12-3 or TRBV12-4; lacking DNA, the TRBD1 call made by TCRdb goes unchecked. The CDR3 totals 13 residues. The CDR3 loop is CASSSGPLYEQYF.

CDR3 amino acids: CASGLDGTTGELFF. The chain employs TRBV12-5 and TRBJ2-2; as DNA is missing, the TRBD1 call by TCRdb cannot be tested. This CDR3 contains 14 residues. Germline V gene data show CDR1 as LGHNT and CDR2 as FRNRAP.

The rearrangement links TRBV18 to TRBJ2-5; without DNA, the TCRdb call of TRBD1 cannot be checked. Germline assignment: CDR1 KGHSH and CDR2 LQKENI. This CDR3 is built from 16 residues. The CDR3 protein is CASSPGQSPLKETQYF.

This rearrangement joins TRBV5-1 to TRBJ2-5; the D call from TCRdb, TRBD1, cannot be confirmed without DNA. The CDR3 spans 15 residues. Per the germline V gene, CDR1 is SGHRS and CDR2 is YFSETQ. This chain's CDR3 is CASSLDRGAPETQYF.

The CDR3 loop reads CASSLNFGSFYNEQFF. The chain combines TRBV5-4 with TRBJ2-1. Germline CDR1 reads SGHNT; CDR2 reads YYREEE (reference sequence). CDR3 length: 16 residues.

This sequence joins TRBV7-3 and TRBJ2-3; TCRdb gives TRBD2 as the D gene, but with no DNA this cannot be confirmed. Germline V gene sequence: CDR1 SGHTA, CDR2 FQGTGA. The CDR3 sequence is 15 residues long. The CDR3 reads CASSPSPGATDTQYF.